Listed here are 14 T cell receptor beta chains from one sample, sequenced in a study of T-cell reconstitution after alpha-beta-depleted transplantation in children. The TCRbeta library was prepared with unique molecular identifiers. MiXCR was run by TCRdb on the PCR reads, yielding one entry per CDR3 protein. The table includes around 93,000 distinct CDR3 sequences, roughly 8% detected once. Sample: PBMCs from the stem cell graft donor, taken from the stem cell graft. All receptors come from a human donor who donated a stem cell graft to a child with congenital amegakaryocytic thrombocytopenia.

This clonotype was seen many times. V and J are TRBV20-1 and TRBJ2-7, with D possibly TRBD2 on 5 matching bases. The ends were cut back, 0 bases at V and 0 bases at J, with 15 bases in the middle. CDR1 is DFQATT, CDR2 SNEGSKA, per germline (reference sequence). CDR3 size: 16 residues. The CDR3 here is CSARDDGSGRSYEQYF. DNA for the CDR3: TGCAGTGCTAGAGATGATGGGAGCGGTCGCTCCTACGAGCAGTACTTC.

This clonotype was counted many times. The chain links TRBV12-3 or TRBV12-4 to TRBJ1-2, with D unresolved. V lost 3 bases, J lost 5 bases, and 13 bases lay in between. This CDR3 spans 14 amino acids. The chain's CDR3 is CASSFGELSYGYTF. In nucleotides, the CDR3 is TGTGCCAGCAGTTTCGGGGAGTTGAGTTATGGCTACACCTTC.

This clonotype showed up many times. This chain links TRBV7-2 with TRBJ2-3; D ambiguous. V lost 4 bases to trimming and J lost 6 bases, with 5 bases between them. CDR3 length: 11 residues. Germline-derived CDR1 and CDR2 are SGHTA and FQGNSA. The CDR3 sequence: CASSYSDTQYF. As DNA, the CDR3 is TGTGCCAGCAGCTACTCGGATACGCAGTATTTT.

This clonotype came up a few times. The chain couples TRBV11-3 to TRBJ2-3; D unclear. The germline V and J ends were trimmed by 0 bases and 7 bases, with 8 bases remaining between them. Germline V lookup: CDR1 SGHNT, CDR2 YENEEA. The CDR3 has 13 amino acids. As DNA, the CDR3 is TGTGCCAGCAGCTTAGATTGGAGAAATACGCAGTATTTT. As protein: CASSLDWRNTQYF. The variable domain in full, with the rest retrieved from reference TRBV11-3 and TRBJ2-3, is EAGVVQSPRYKIIEKKQPVAFWCNPISGHNTLYWYLQNLGQGPELLIRYENEEAVDDSQLPKDRFSAERLKGVDSTLKIQPAELGDSAVYLCASSLDWRNTQYFGPGTRLTVL.

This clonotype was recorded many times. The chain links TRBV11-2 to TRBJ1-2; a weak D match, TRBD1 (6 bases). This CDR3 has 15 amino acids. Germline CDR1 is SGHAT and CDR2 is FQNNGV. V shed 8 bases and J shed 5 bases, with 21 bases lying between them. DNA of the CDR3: TGTGCCAGCTCCGCTCTGGGACACCTTTTTTATGGCTACACCTTC. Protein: CASSALGHLFYGYTF.

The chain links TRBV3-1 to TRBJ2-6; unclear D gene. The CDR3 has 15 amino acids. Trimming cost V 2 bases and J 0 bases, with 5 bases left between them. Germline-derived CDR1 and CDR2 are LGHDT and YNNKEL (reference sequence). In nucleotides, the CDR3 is TGTGCCAGCAGCCAACACGTCTCTGGGGCCAACGTCCTGACTTTC. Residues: CASSQHVSGANVLTF.

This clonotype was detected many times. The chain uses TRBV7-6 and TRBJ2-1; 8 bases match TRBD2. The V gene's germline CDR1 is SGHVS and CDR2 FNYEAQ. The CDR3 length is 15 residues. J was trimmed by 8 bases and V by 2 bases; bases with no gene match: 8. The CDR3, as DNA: TGTGCCAGCAGCTTACCAGCGGGAGTATCCCATGAGCAGTTCTTC. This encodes CASSLPAGVSHEQFF.

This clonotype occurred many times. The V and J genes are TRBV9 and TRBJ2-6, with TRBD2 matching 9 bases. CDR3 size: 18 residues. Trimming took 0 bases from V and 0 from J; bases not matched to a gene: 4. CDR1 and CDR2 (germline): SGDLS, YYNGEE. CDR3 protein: CASSVASGVPSGANVLTF. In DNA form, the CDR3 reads TGTGCCAGCAGCGTAGCTAGCGGGGTACCCTCTGGGGCCAACGTCCTGACTTTC. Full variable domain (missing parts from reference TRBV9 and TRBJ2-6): DSGVTQTPKHLITATGQRVTLRCSPRSGDLSVYWYQQSLDQGLQFLIQYYNGEERAKGNILERFSAQQFPDLHSELNLSSLELGDSALYFCASSVASGVPSGANVLTFGAGSRLTVL.

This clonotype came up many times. CDR3 in DNA: TGTGCCAGCAGTTACTCGAGTCCGGATACAGATACGCAGTATTTT. Encoded protein: CASSYSSPDTDTQYF. This chain links TRBV6-2 or TRBV6-3 with TRBJ2-3, with D unresolved. Trimming removed 0 bases from V and 3 bases from J, with 10 bases in between. The CDR3 has 15 amino acids. Germline CDR1 MNHEY, CDR2 SVGEGT.

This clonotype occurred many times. DNA for the CDR3: TGTGCCAGCAGTTTTAGCCAGGGGGGGAACATTCAGTACTTC. Translating it yields CASSFSQGGNIQYF. The chain couples TRBV12-3 or TRBV12-4 to TRBJ2-4; the D call may be TRBD1 or TRBD2 (7 bases each). The ends were cut back, 3 bases at V and 7 bases at J, with 13 bases in the middle. There are 14 residues in the CDR3.

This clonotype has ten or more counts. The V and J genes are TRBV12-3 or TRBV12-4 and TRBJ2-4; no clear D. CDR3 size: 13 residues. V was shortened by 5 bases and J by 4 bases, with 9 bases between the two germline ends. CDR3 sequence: CASSRLPKNIQYF. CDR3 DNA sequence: TGTGCCAGCAGTCGACTCCCTAAAAACATTCAGTACTTC.

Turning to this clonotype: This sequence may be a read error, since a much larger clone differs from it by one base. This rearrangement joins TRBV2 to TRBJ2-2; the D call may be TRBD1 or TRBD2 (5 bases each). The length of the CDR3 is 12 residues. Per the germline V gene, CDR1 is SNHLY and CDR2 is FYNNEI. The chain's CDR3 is CASSERSGDLFF. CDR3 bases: TGTGCCAGCAGTGAAAGGTCCGGGGACCTGTTTTTT.

In DNA form, the CDR3 reads TGTGCCAGCAGTCCGGGGGCGCGGAATGAAAAACTGTTTTTT. It translates to CASSPGARNEKLFF. This sequence joins TRBV12-3 or TRBV12-4 and TRBJ1-4; the D gene is possibly TRBD1 (6 bases). With 5 bases removed from V and 5 bases from J, the gap between germline ends came to 12 bases. The CDR3 spans 14 residues.

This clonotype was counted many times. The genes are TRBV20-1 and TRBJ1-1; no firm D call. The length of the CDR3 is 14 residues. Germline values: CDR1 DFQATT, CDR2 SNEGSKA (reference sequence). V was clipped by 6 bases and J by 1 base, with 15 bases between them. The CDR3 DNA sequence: TGCAGTGCCCCAACTCGCCCCGAGAACACTGAAGCTTTCTTT. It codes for CSAPTRPENTEAFF.